What follows are 20 T cell receptor beta chains derived from one specimen sequenced in a study of T-cell reconstitution after alpha-beta-depleted transplantation in children. Preparation of the TCRbeta library used unique molecular identifiers. Using its own MiXCR run on the PCR reads, TCRdb lists one record per CDR3 protein. The table shows some 490,000 distinct CDR3 sequences, with around 12% occurring only once. This material consisted of PBMCs from the stem cell graft donor, taken from the stem cell graft. These receptors came from a human donor who donated a stem cell graft to a child with combined immunodeficiency.

The J gene is TRBJ2-7, the V gene TRBV20-1, with D unclear. The CDR3 loop spans 12 amino acids. V was pared by 1 base and J by 6 bases, with 10 bases between. From germline, CDR1 is DFQATT and CDR2 SNEGSKA (reference sequence). CDR3 DNA sequence: TGCAGTGCTAGAGTTCTCGGCGGCGAGCAGTACTTC. As protein: CSARVLGGEQYF.

The chain joins TRBV5-6 to TRBJ2-5, with D perhaps TRBD1 or TRBD2 (6 bases each). Trimming stripped 1 base from V and 5 bases from J, with 15 bases between. CDR1 SGHDT and CDR2 YYEEEE come from the germline V gene. The CDR3 has 15 residues. For the CDR3, the DNA is TGTGCCAGCAGCTTGTATCGGGGGCCGGGGGAGACCCAGTACTTC. It translates to CASSLYRGPGETQYF.

This clonotype has just a few counts. The J gene is TRBJ2-7, the V gene TRBV5-1; D is unclear. The germline CDR1 and CDR2 sequences are SGHRS and YFSETQ. The CDR3 has 13 residues. The germline V and J ends were trimmed by 0 bases and 0 bases, with 4 bases remaining between them. Here the CDR3 reads CASSLVVSYEQYF. As DNA, the CDR3 is TGCGCCAGCAGCTTGGTGGTCTCCTACGAGCAGTACTTC.

This clonotype was recorded many times. The V gene is TRBV6-5, the J gene TRBJ1-4; D unresolved. V was shortened by 5 bases and J by 6 bases, with 7 bases between the two germline ends. The CDR3 spans 12 residues. Germline CDR1 is MNHEY and CDR2 is SVGAGI. DNA for the CDR3: TGTGCCAGCAGTAGAGCTGATGAAAAACTGTTTTTT. Protein: CASSRADEKLFF.

The sample holds many counts of this clonotype. The V gene is TRBV10-3, the J gene TRBJ1-1; 7 positions agree with TRBD1. This CDR3 is built from 17 residues. With 3 bases clipped from V and 0 bases from J, the junction kept 10 bases outside the gene matches. The germline CDR1 and CDR2 sequences are ENHRY and SYGVKD. CDR3 in amino acids: CAISERGLTGMNTEAFF. The CDR3 coding sequence is TGTGCCATCAGTGAAAGGGGGCTTACGGGTATGAACACTGAAGCTTTCTTT.

This clonotype has only a few counts. This chain links TRBV5-5 with TRBJ2-5; no clear D gene. Trimming left V 2 bases short and J 1 base short, with 6 bases between. The CDR3 runs 13 residues. From germline, CDR1 is SGHKS and CDR2 YYEKEE (reference sequence). CDR3 coding DNA: TGTGCCAGCAGCTTCACAAGCCAAGAGACCCAGTACTTC. Protein product: CASSFTSQETQYF.

The gene calls are TRBV29-1 and TRBJ1-2, with D tentatively TRBD1 (5 bases). This CDR3 has 11 residues. Trimming pared 3 bases from V and 10 bases from J, leaving 12 bases between. Germline values: CDR1 SQVTM, CDR2 ANQGSEA. The CDR3 DNA reads TGCAGCGTTGAGAAGGGGACCGACTACACCTTC. This codes for CSVEKGTDYTF.

In its sample, this clonotype was seen many times. The chain is built from TRBV9 and TRBJ2-7; D gene uncertain. Germline CDR1 is SGDLS and CDR2 is YYNGEE. V was cut by 4 bases and J by 5 bases, with 22 bases left in between. This CDR3 is built from 16 residues. The CDR3 loop reads CASSPPPPRSFDEQYF. In DNA form, the CDR3 reads TGTGCCAGCAGCCCACCGCCCCCACGATCCTTTGACGAGCAGTACTTC.

V is TRBV6-2 or TRBV6-3 and J is TRBJ2-1, with 10 bases matching TRBD2. From germline, CDR1 is MNHEY and CDR2 SVGEGT. The CDR3 length is 14 residues. V lost 7 bases, J lost 7 bases, and 7 bases stayed unmatched. The CDR3 here is CASIPGLASNEQFF. The CDR3 DNA reads as TGTGCCAGCATCCCGGGACTAGCGTCTAATGAGCAGTTCTTC.

This clonotype was seen repeatedly, ten times or more. The chain recombines TRBV6-1 with TRBJ2-1, with 10 bases fitting TRBD2. The CDR3 is 13 amino acids. The germline gives CDR1 MNHNS, CDR2 SASEGT. V gave up 10 bases and J gave up 16 bases; unmatched junction bases: 16. CDR3 coding DNA: TGTGCCATCCGGGCTAGCGGGGGCAGAGAGGAATTCTTC. It translates to CAIRASGGREEFF.

This sequence joins TRBV12-3 or TRBV12-4 and TRBJ1-5; 9 bases line up with TRBD1. CDR3 length: 20 amino acids. V was clipped by 5 bases and J by 2 bases; unmatched bases: 19. CDR3 in DNA: TGTGCCAGCAGTGCTCAAGACCGGGACAGGGTAGAGTGGCGCAATCAGCCCCAGCATTTT. This sequence encodes CASSAQDRDRVEWRNQPQHF.

This clonotype was found once. This sequence may be a read error, since a much larger clone differs from it by one base. The V gene is TRBV20-1, the J gene TRBJ2-1; D possibly corresponds to TRBD2 (5 bases). Germline CDR1 and CDR2: DFQATT and SNEGSKA (reference sequence). The CDR3 contains 15 residues. Trimming left V 2 bases short and J 4 bases short, with 15 bases between. CDR3 protein: CSARFLDSLYNEQFF. CDR3 nucleotides: TGCAGTGCTAGATTCCTGGACTCCCTATACAATGAGCAGTTCTTC.

This sequence joins TRBV7-9 and TRBJ1-1; 7 positions agree with TRBD1. V was clipped by 3 bases and J by 10 bases; unmatched bases: 8. Germline CDR1 and CDR2: SEHNR and FQNEAQ (reference sequence). This CDR3 contains 13 residues. The CDR3 spells CASSLDRHRGAFF. The CDR3 DNA follows: TGTGCCAGCAGCTTGGACAGGCATAGGGGAGCTTTCTTT.

J is TRBJ2-1 and V is TRBV3-1, with 7 bases aligning to TRBD2. The CDR3 is 15 amino acids. V lost 3 bases to trimming and J lost 3 bases; unmatched junction nucleotides: 5. CDR1 is LGHDT, CDR2 YNNKEL, per germline (reference sequence). The CDR3 DNA is TGTGCCAGCAGCCAGATGGTAGCGGGCTACAATGAGCAGTTCTTC. This sequence encodes CASSQMVAGYNEQFF.

V gene TRBV29-1 combines with J gene TRBJ2-1; D gene unclear. Germline CDR1 reads SQVTM; CDR2 reads ANQGSEA. The CDR3 loop spans 13 amino acids. Trimming left V 3 bases short and J 5 bases short, with 11 bases between. CDR3 residues: CSVERPTHNEQFF. In nucleotides, the CDR3 is TGCAGCGTTGAGCGACCGACCCACAATGAGCAGTTCTTC.

V is TRBV10-3 and J is TRBJ1-3, with a weak D call TRBD1 (6 bases). The CDR3 is 13 residues long. Trimming took 10 bases from V and 1 from J, leaving 11 bases between them. CDR1 is ENHRY, CDR2 SYGVKD, per germline. The CDR3 is CATSQGSGNTIYF. In DNA, the CDR3 is TGTGCCACCTCTCAGGGGTCTGGAAACACCATATATTTT.

This sequence joins TRBV6-1 and TRBJ2-7; 9 bases align to TRBD1. The CDR3 totals 15 residues. Germline-derived CDR1 and CDR2 are MNHNS and SASEGT. V lost 5 bases, J lost 2 bases, and 7 bases stayed unmatched. The CDR3 reads CASSRFGQGPYEQYF. For the CDR3, the DNA is TGTGCCAGCAGTAGATTCGGACAGGGGCCCTACGAGCAGTACTTC.

Only a few counts were recorded for this clonotype. The chain is built from TRBV5-6 and TRBJ2-1; D perhaps matches TRBD2 (5 bases). Per germline, CDR1 SGHDT and CDR2 YYEEEE. The CDR3 extends over 12 amino acids. V shed 6 bases and J shed 7 bases, with 11 bases lying between them. The CDR3 region is CASTMGGNEQFF. Here the CDR3 DNA reads TGTGCCAGCACCATGGGCGGGAATGAGCAGTTCTTC.

In this sample, this clonotype turned up a few times. This rearrangement joins TRBV24-1 to TRBJ2-7, with unresolved D. Germline V gene data show CDR1 as KGHDR and CDR2 as SFDVKD. V was cut by 5 bases and J by 0 bases, with 7 bases left in between. The CDR3 covers 13 residues. The CDR3 DNA sequence: TGTGCCACCAGTGGACGTAACTCCTACGAGCAGTACTTC. Its protein product is CATSGRNSYEQYF.

Many counts were recorded for this clonotype. The rearrangement uses TRBV12-3 or TRBV12-4 and TRBJ2-5; 7 bases line up with TRBD2. CDR3 size: 13 residues. Trimming at V came to 7 bases and at J to 2 bases, leaving 4 bases not matched to a gene. CDR3 in DNA: TGTGCCAGCAAGTTTAGCGGGCAAGAGACCCAGTACTTC. Encoded protein: CASKFSGQETQYF.